This T cell receptor beta chain comes out of a study of blood T cell repertoires in COVID-19. Study-wide background: Researchers got acute and convalescent COVID-19 samples from the United States, Italy and Spain. In each case, the material was cDNA or gDNA derived from T cells, B-cell-depleted T cells, or PBMCs.

V was cut by 5 bases and J by 7 bases, with 17 bases left in between. There are 14 residues in the CDR3. The germline V gene encodes CDR1 SGHNT and CDR2 YENEEA. Authors' data handling: Estimated nucleated cell counts came from reference gene primer amplification. TCRdb's copy holds only in-frame clones and misses some; the assay was immunoSEQ multiplex PCR. V and J calls and clone size come straight from that table; D and trimming were deduced from the DNA. This table has some 350,000 clones, about nine tenths appearing once. Seattle patients were enrolled during active infection and followed longitudinally.

The rearrangement uses TRBV11-3 and TRBJ1-2; D gene uncertain. The material sequenced was peripheral blood. This TCR was sampled from a woman in her 50s with COVID-19, enrolled during active disease. The CDR3: CASSPKRGSGGYTF. In DNA, the CDR3 is TGTGCCAGCAGCCCCAAACGGGGTTCGGGTGGCTACACCTTC. The variable domain in full, completed from reference TRBV11-3 and TRBJ1-2, reads EAGVVQSPRYKIIEKKQPVAFWCNPISGHNTLYWYLQNLGQGPELLIRYENEEAVDDSQLPKDRFSAERLKGVDSTLKIQPAELGDSAVYLCASSPKRGSGGYTFGSGTRLTVV.